The 12 T cell receptor beta chains reported below all come from one sample, sequenced in a study of neurological immune-mediated disorders. TCRdb used MiXCR to reprocess the 5' RACE reads, holding one entry per CDR3 protein. Counted here are roughly 50,000 distinct CDR3 sequences, 10% to 15% occurring once; the ten biggest clones make up roughly 10%. This sample's time point: longitudinal time-point 3. What was sequenced was PBMCs. The receptor source for this set is a male donor with HTLV-1-associated myelopathy (HAM/TSP).

This clonotype has ten or more counts. The V and J genes are TRBV5-6 and TRBJ1-2; 10 positions agree with TRBD1. Losses at the gene ends were 3 bases for V and 2 bases for J; bases not matched to a gene: 1. Germline values: CDR1 SGHDT, CDR2 YYEEEE. There are 14 residues in the CDR3. The CDR3 loop reads CASSSGQGNYGYTF. In nucleotides, the CDR3 is TGTGCCAGCAGCTCGGGACAGGGGAACTATGGCTACACCTTC.

Ten or more counts support this clonotype. The chain combines TRBV7-6 with TRBJ2-3, with D uncertain. Trimming removed 1 base from V and 4 bases from J, with 18 bases in between. The CDR3 sequence is 17 residues long. Germline lookup yields CDR1 SGHVS and CDR2 FNYEAQ. CDR3 sequence: CASSLESAALAPDTQYF. CDR3 sequence (DNA): TGTGCCAGCAGCTTAGAATCGGCAGCTTTAGCCCCAGATACGCAGTATTTT.

This clonotype was seen ten or more times. The genes are TRBV5-6 and TRBJ1-2; perhaps TRBD1 as D (6 bases). Germline values: CDR1 SGHDT, CDR2 YYEEEE. This CDR3 spans 13 amino acids. V lost 1 base and J 4 bases, leaving 8 bases between the germline ends. The CDR3 DNA reads TGTGCCAGCAGCTTGCTGGACAGCTATGGCTACACCTTC. Its translation is CASSLLDSYGYTF.

This clonotype appeared many times. V usage is TRBV15 and J usage is TRBJ1-6; no definite D call. V lost 1 base and J 8 bases, leaving 9 bases between the germline ends. The CDR3 has 14 amino acids. CDR1 and CDR2 (germline): LNHNV, YYDKDF (reference sequence). CDR3 region: CATSRAGSDSPLHF. CDR3 DNA sequence: TGTGCCACCAGCAGAGCTGGTTCTGATTCACCCCTCCACTTT.

This chain uses TRBV28 with TRBJ2-1; the D gene is possibly TRBD2 (5 bases). Germline-derived CDR1 and CDR2 are MDHEN and SYDVKM. Deletions cut 8 bases from V and 0 bases from J, with 8 bases between. This CDR3 has 13 residues. CDR3: CASHGSSYNEQFF. The CDR3 DNA reads as TGTGCCAGCCATGGGAGCTCCTACAATGAGCAGTTCTTC.

This clonotype was observed at least ten times. V and J are TRBV11-2 and TRBJ1-5; a weak D match, TRBD1 (5 bases). Germline CDR1 SGHAT, CDR2 FQNNGV. V gave up 5 bases and J gave up 2 bases, with 22 bases separating them. There are 18 residues in the CDR3. The DNA for the CDR3 is TGTGCCAGCAGCCCACACTACCCGGGGGGTAGGGGCAATCAGCCCCAGCATTTT. It is translated as CASSPHYPGGRGNQPQHF.

This clonotype was counted many times. V is TRBV2 and J is TRBJ1-4; D remains unclear. This CDR3 contains 15 residues. The germline V gene has CDR1 SNHLY and CDR2 FYNNEI. With 6 bases removed from V and 3 bases from J, the gap between germline ends came to 14 bases. CDR3 loop: CASRFAQTPNEKLFF. CDR3 nucleotide sequence: TGTGCCAGCAGATTTGCCCAAACCCCTAATGAAAAACTGTTTTTT.

This clonotype came up many times. The genes are TRBV20-1 and TRBJ1-2; 7 bases align to TRBD1. With 5 bases clipped from V and 4 bases from J, the junction kept 16 bases outside the gene matches. The germline gives CDR1 DFQATT, CDR2 SNEGSKA (reference sequence). The CDR3 spans 16 residues. DNA of the CDR3: TGCAGTGCTCCTCGTCCCAGGGGGAAGGTTGGCTATGGCTACACCTTC. It yields the protein CSAPRPRGKVGYGYTF.

This clonotype was recorded many times. The CDR3 nucleotides read TGCAGTGCTAGCGGTTCAGGGAATCAGCCCCAGCATTTT. The encoded protein is CSASGSGNQPQHF. The chain carries TRBV20-1 and TRBJ1-5, with D perhaps matching TRBD1 (5 bases). Trimming cost V 3 bases and J 4 bases, with 10 bases left between them. The CDR3 loop spans 13 amino acids. Germline V gene lookup returns CDR1 DFQATT and CDR2 SNEGSKA (reference sequence).

V and J are TRBV18 and TRBJ1-1; D remains ambiguous. CDR1 and CDR2 (germline): KGHSH, LQKENI. The length of the CDR3 is 16 residues. Trimming left V 3 bases short and J 1 base short, with 15 bases between. In DNA, the CDR3 is TGTGCCAGCTCACCGGAGTTCTCATCATCGAACACTGAAGCTTTCTTT. Translated: CASSPEFSSSNTEAFF.

Only a few counts were recorded for this clonotype. The V and J genes are TRBV6-5 and TRBJ1-5; D unclear. Germline assignment: CDR1 MNHEY and CDR2 SVGAGI. The CDR3 covers 13 residues. V was cut by 7 bases and J by 0 bases, with 7 bases left in between. As DNA, the CDR3 is TGTGCCAGCACCGCAGGTAGCAATCAGCCCCAGCATTTT. This translates into CASTAGSNQPQHF.

This clonotype was detected ten times or more. This rearrangement joins TRBV5-1 to TRBJ2-2, with D possibly TRBD1 on 6 matching bases. The CDR3 is 17 residues long. Trimming stripped 0 bases from V and 0 bases from J, with 12 bases between. Germline V gene data show CDR1 as SGHRS and CDR2 as YFSETQ. CDR3 residues: CASSLEGVQANTGELFF. CDR3 nucleotide sequence: TGCGCCAGCAGCTTGGAGGGGGTTCAGGCGAACACCGGGGAGCTGTTTTTT.